This T cell receptor beta chain was recorded in a study of blood T cells in healthy people across ages. A second PCR, run for about 7 to 11 cycles, used a sample-barcoded 5' primer plus a J-beta primer mix. Each cDNA was tagged by a template-switch adaptor containing 12 random nucleotides. CDR3-containing paired-end reads numbering at least 2.5 million came from each sample. TCRdb re-analysed the 5' RACE reads in MiXCR, keeping a single row per CDR3 protein. The sample contains about a million distinct CDR3 sequences, roughly half of which appear only once. The CDR3 is 14 residues long. CDR1 and CDR2 from the germline V gene are SQVTM and ANQGSEA. V lost 7 bases, J lost 5 bases, and 11 bases stayed unmatched. Study observations and caveats: In older individuals, TCR beta diversity per million T cells was lower, falling roughly linearly with age. Higher diversity and more naive CD4+ cells were features of long-lived donors, compared to aged donors.

A word on this clonotype: Its target is unknown.

The sequenced material came from blood. The chain uses TRBV29-1 and TRBJ2-1, with 7 positions matching TRBD1. The sequence derives from a woman aged 55 to 70 in good health. The CDR3 DNA reads as TGCAGCGCACGTCACAGGGGATGGAACAATGAGCAGTTCTTC. Encoded protein: CSARHRGWNNEQFF.